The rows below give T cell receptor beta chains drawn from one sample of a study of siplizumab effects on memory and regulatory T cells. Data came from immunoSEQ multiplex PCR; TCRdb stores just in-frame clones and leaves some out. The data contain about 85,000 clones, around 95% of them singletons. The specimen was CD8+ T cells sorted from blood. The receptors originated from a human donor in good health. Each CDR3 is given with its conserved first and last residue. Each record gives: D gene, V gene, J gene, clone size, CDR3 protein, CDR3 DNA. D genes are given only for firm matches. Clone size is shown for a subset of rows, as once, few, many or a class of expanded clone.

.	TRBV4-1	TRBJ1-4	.	CASSQTRTLFF	TGCGCCAGCAGCCAGACCCGGACTCTGTTTTTT
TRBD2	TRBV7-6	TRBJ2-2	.	CASSLESRWEGAGELFF	TGTGCCAGCAGCTTAGAATCGAGGTGGGAGGGCGCCGGGGAGCTGTTTTTT
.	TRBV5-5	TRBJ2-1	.	CASSLDPFSSYNEQFF	TGTGCCAGCAGCTTGGATCCCTTCAGCTCCTACAATGAGCAGTTCTTC
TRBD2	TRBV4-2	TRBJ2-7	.	CASSQDGTSGAWDEQYF	TGTGCCAGCAGCCAAGATGGCACTAGCGGGGCTTGGGACGAGCAGTACTTC
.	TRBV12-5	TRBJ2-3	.	CASLMGVPDTQYF	TGTGCTAGTCTCATGGGGGTTCCAGATACGCAGTATTTT
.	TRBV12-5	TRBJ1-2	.	CASGQSNRDGGYTF	TGTGCTAGTGGTCAATCGAACAGGGACGGTGGCTACACCTTC
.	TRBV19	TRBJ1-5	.	CASSIADRSNQPQHF	TGTGCCAGTAGTATTGCCGACAGAAGCAATCAGCCCCAGCATTTT
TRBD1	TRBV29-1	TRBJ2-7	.	CSARPAGGSYEQYF	TGCAGCGCCCGGCCCGCAGGGGGCAGTTACGAGCAGTACTTC
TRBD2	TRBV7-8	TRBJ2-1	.	CASSITSRLAGVGEQFF	TGTGCCAGCAGCATAACCTCACGACTAGCGGGAGTAGGCGAGCAGTTCTTC
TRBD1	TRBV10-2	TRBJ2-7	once	CASSDPGQGYEQYF	TGCGCCAGCAGTGACCCGGGACAGGGCTACGAGCAGTACTTC
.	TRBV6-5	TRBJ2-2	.	CASSYTGQNTGELFF	TGTGCCAGCAGTTACACAGGACAGAACACCGGGGAGCTGTTTTTT
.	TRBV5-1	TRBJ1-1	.	CASSLPPATEAFF	TGCGCCAGCAGCTTGCCGCCCGCTACTGAAGCTTTCTTT
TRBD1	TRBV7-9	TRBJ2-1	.	CASSPRTGAVSYNEQFF	TGTGCCAGCAGCCCACGGACAGGGGCCGTCTCCTACAATGAGCAGTTCTTC
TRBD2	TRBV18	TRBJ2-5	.	CASSPGLVVETQYF	TGTGCCAGCTCACCGGGACTAGTTGTAGAGACCCAGTACTTC
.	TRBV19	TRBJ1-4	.	CASSNPSYEKLFF	TGTGCCAGTAGTAACCCCTCTTATGAAAAACTGTTTTTT
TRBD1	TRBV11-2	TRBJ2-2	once	CASSPGKGQGNTGELFF	TGTGCCAGCAGCCCGGGAAAAGGACAGGGAAACACCGGGGAGCTGTTTTTT
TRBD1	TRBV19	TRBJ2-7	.	CASSNGQGANEQYF	TGTGCCAGTAGCAACGGACAGGGTGCTAACGAGCAGTACTTC
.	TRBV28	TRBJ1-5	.	CASRPLTDSNQPQHF	TGTGCCAGCAGGCCCCTGACAGATAGCAATCAGCCCCAGCATTTT
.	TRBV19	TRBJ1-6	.	CASSIGASPLHF	TGTGCCAGTAGTATCGGGGCTTCACCCCTCCACTTT
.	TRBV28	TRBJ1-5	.	CASRHYKNSNQPQHF	TGTGCCAGCAGGCATTACAAGAATAGCAATCAGCCCCAGCATTTT
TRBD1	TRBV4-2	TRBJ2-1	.	CASSQLTGTGDNEQFF	TGTGCCAGCAGCCAACTCACCGGGACAGGGGACAATGAGCAGTTCTTC
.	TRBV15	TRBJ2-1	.	CATSRDTGWGNEQFF	TGTGCCACCAGCAGAGATACGGGTTGGGGCAATGAGCAGTTCTTC
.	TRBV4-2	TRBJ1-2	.	CASSQEDFLGYTF	TGTGCCAGCAGCCAAGAGGACTTTCTTGGCTACACCTTC
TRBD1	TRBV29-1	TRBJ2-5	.	CSAPVSDRESQETQYF	TGCAGCGCCCCCGTTTCGGACAGGGAATCCCAAGAGACCCAGTACTTC
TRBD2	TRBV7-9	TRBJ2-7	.	CASSETSGFFLYEQYF	TGTGCCAGCAGCGAAACTAGCGGGTTTTTCTTGTACGAGCAGTACTTC
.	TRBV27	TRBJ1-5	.	CASSLVNQPQHF	TGTGCCAGCAGTTTAGTCAATCAGCCCCAGCATTTT
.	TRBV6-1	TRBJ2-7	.	CASSEVTGYEQYF	TGTGCCAGCAGTGAAGTGACAGGCTACGAGCAGTACTTC
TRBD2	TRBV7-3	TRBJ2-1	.	CASSSSGGSYNEQFF	TGTGCCAGCAGCTCGAGCGGGGGCTCCTACAATGAGCAGTTCTTC
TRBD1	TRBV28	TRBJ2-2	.	CASSVTQGKGGELFF	TGTGCCAGCAGTGTAACACAGGGGAAAGGCGGGGAGCTGTTTTTT
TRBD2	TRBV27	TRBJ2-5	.	CASSLGAGQETQYF	TGTGCCAGCAGTTTGGGAGCGGGGCAAGAGACCCAGTACTTC
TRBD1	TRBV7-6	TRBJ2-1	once	CASTYTGTGGWNEQFF	TGTGCCAGCACTTATACCGGGACAGGGGGGTGGAATGAGCAGTTCTTC
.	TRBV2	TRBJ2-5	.	CASSEYRVGETQYF	TGTGCCAGCAGTGAATACAGGGTCGGAGAGACCCAGTACTTC
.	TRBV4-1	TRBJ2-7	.	CASSQGQTYEQYF	TGCGCCAGCAGCCAAGGACAGACCTACGAGCAGTACTTC
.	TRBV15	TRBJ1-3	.	CATSRPTTGNTIYF	TGTGCCACCAGCAGGCCCACAACCGGAAACACCATATATTTT
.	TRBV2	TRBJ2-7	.	CASGGNEQYF	TGTGCCAGCGGCGGGAACGAGCAGTACTTC
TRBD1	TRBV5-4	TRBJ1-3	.	CASSLDRGPGNTIYF	TGTGCCAGCAGCTTGGACAGGGGGCCTGGAAACACCATATATTTT
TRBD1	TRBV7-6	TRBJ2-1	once	CASSRSLSGQGYNEQFF	TGTGCCAGCAGCCGTAGTTTATCGGGACAGGGCTACAATGAGCAGTTCTTC
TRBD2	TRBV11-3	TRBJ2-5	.	CASSPGLEETQYF	TGTGCCAGCAGCCCGGGACTAGAGGAGACCCAGTACTTC
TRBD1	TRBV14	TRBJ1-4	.	CASSPWTGDNEKLFF	TGTGCCAGCAGCCCTTGGACAGGGGATAATGAAAAACTGTTTTTT
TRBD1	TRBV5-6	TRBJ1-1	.	CASSLAGGRYTEAFF	TGTGCCAGCAGCTTGGCAGGGGGCAGATACACTGAAGCTTTCTTT
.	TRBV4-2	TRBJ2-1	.	CASSQDSRGHNEQFF	TGTGCCAGCAGCCAAGATTCGCGGGGACACAATGAGCAGTTCTTC
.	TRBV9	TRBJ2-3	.	CASSDTGSTDTQYF	TGTGCCAGCAGCGACACAGGGAGCACAGATACGCAGTATTTT
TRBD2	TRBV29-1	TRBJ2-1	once	CSVGPRERDYNEQFF	TGCAGCGTCGGCCCCAGGGAGCGGGACTACAATGAGCAGTTCTTC
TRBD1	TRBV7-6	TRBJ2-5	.	CASSSPDRGDPLRIGETQYF	TGTGCCAGCAGTTCCCCGGACAGGGGCGACCCTCTACGGATCGGAGAGACCCAGTACTTC
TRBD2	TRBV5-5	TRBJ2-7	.	CASSFLTSGMGEQYF	TGTGCCAGCAGCTTTTTGACTAGCGGGATGGGGGAGCAGTACTTC
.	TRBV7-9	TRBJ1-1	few	CASSLSGSEAFF	TGTGCCAGCAGCCTCTCCGGGAGTGAAGCTTTCTTT
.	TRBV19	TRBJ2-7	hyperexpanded	CASSIDSGRDEQYF	TGTGCCAGTAGTATTGATTCGGGTCGGGACGAGCAGTACTTC
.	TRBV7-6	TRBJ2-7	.	CASSLGVKQYF	TGTGCCAGCAGCTTAGGGGTTAAGCAGTACTTC
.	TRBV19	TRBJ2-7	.	CASSILRTSEREPYEQYF	TGTGCCAGTAGTATTCTCCGGACGAGCGAAAGGGAGCCCTACGAGCAGTACTTC
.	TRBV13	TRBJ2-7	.	CASSLETQREQYF	TGTGCCAGCAGCTTAGAGACTCAGCGCGAGCAGTACTTC
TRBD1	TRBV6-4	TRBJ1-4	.	CASSDFPPDRVGPTNEKLFF	TGTGCCAGCAGTGACTTCCCCCCGGACAGGGTAGGGCCAACTAATGAAAAACTGTTTTTT
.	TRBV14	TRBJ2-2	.	CASSQAAFPTGELFF	TGTGCCAGCAGCCAAGCTGCCTTCCCCACCGGGGAGCTGTTTTTT
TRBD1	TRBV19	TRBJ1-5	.	CASSEDRGIWVSQPQHF	TGTGCCAGTAGTGAGGACAGGGGAATTTGGGTTTCTCAGCCCCAGCATTTT
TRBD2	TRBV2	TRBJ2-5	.	CASSEAGSLAAQETQYF	TGTGCCAGCAGTGAAGCGGGGTCCCTAGCGGCGCAAGAGACCCAGTACTTC
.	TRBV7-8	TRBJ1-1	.	CASSTLTGARATEAFF	TGTGCCAGCAGCACCCTAACTGGGGCCCGCGCCACTGAAGCTTTCTTT
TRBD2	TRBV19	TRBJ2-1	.	CASSIASGTGYNEQFF	TGTGCCAGTAGTATAGCCAGCGGGACGGGGTACAATGAGCAGTTCTTC
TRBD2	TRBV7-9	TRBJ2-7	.	CASSRPSSGSYEQYF	TGTGCCAGCAGCCGCCCATCTAGCGGTTCCTACGAGCAGTACTTC